The 20 T cell receptor beta chains given below trace back to one sample, sequenced in a study of T cells after yellow fever vaccination. TCRdb processed the 5' RACE reads anew with MiXCR; each CDR3 protein has one entry. Of hundreds of thousands of distinct CDR3 sequences listed, around a fifth are singletons. Sequences were derived from PBMCs, sampled less than 25 days after the first yellow fever vaccination. Receptors originate from a young man who received the YFV17D yellow fever vaccine.

A few counts support this clonotype. The gene calls are TRBV5-1 and TRBJ2-3; 7 bases agree with TRBD2. V was pared by 4 bases and J by 4 bases, with 6 bases of the junction left unmatched. CDR1 SGHRS and CDR2 YFSETQ come from the germline V gene. The CDR3 contains 14 residues. The CDR3 reads CASSPPSGSDTQYF. CDR3 in DNA: TGCGCCAGCAGCCCGCCTAGCGGTTCAGATACGCAGTATTTT. Variable domain in full (rest from reference TRBV5-1 and TRBJ2-3): KAGVTQTPRYLIKTRGQQVTLSCSPISGHRSVSWYQQTPGQGLQFLFEYFSETQRNKGNFPGRFSGRQFSNSRSEMNVSTLELGDSALYLCASSPPSGSDTQYFGPGTRLTVL.

In its sample, this clonotype was seen a few times. The chain employs TRBV5-1 and TRBJ2-2; perhaps TRBD2 as D (7 bases). This CDR3 contains 17 residues. Germline assignment: CDR1 SGHRS and CDR2 YFSETQ. V was trimmed by 0 bases and J by 6 bases, leaving 18 bases between them. The CDR3 nucleotides read TGCGCCAGCAGCTTGGCCTCGGGGGGCACCTTAGCCGGGGAGCTGTTTTTT. Translated: CASSLASGGTLAGELFF. The full variable domain, rest sourced from reference TRBV5-1 and TRBJ2-2, is KAGVTQTPRYLIKTRGQQVTLSCSPISGHRSVSWYQQTPGQGLQFLFEYFSETQRNKGNFPGRFSGRQFSNSRSEMNVSTLELGDSALYLCASSLASGGTLAGELFFGEGSRLTVL.

This clonotype was observed a handful of times. The V and J genes are TRBV20-1 and TRBJ2-2, with a weak D call TRBD1 (6 bases). Germline values: CDR1 DFQATT, CDR2 SNEGSKA (reference sequence). V was trimmed by 1 base and J by 1 base, leaving 10 bases between them. This CDR3 region has 15 residues. DNA for the CDR3: TGCAGTGCTAGAGTGGACAGCAGGAACACCGGGGAGCTGTTTTTT. Translated, it gives CSARVDSRNTGELFF.

V usage is TRBV18 and J usage is TRBJ2-3, with 7 bases lining up with TRBD2. The V and J ends lost 3 bases and 4 bases, in that order; junction bases with no gene match: 4. The CDR3 has 14 amino acids. Germline lookup yields CDR1 KGHSH and CDR2 LQKENI. The DNA of the CDR3 is TGTGCCAGCTCACCCGGACTAGTCGCAGATACGCAGTATTTT. Its protein product is CASSPGLVADTQYF.

This sequence joins TRBV29-1 and TRBJ2-2; TRBD1 matches 7 bases. This CDR3 spans 14 amino acids. The germline CDR1 and CDR2 sequences are SQVTM and ANQGSEA. The V segment lost 4 bases and the J segment 5 bases; nucleotides outside the gene matches: 7. The chain's CDR3 is CSVVTGTVTGELFF. The CDR3 region has the DNA TGCAGCGTTGTCACCGGGACAGTAACCGGGGAGCTGTTTTTT.

This rearrangement joins TRBV11-1 to TRBJ2-3; D unresolved. V lost 1 base and J lost 2, with 19 bases in between. Per germline, CDR1 SGHAT and CDR2 FQDESV (reference sequence). CDR3 size: 18 residues. The CDR3 spells CASSLDWFRLDNTDTQYF. CDR3 in DNA: TGTGCCAGCAGCTTAGACTGGTTTCGTCTAGACAACACAGATACGCAGTATTTT.

This clonotype was observed many times. This chain links TRBV7-2 with TRBJ2-1; TRBD1 might be the D (6 bases). The CDR3 loop spans 15 amino acids. The germline V and J ends were trimmed by 1 base and 8 bases, with 15 bases remaining between them. CDR1 and CDR2 (germline): SGHTA, FQGNSA. The CDR3 is CASSLGRGQLDEQFF. The CDR3 DNA sequence: TGTGCCAGCAGCTTAGGTCGGGGACAACTCGATGAGCAGTTCTTC.

This clonotype was seen a handful of times. The V gene is TRBV7-2, the J gene TRBJ2-3; either TRBD1 or TRBD2 may supply D (5 bases each). Per the germline V gene, CDR1 is SGHTA and CDR2 is FQGNSA. The CDR3 loop spans 16 amino acids. V was cut by 5 bases and J by 0 bases, with 15 bases left in between. This CDR3 reads CASSRIIGASTDTQYF. CDR3 nucleotide sequence: TGTGCCAGCAGCCGTATCATCGGGGCCAGCACAGATACGCAGTATTTT.

This clonotype has just a few counts. The rearrangement links TRBV7-3 to TRBJ1-1; D is possibly TRBD1 (5 bases). The germline gives CDR1 SGHTA, CDR2 FQGTGA. The CDR3 extends over 13 amino acids. The V and J ends lost 4 bases and 4 bases respectively, with 10 bases between them. The CDR3, as DNA: TGTGCCAGCAGCTGGGGGGGGAGCACTGAAGCTTTCTTT. Amino acids: CASSWGGSTEAFF.

This clonotype showed up just a few times. The chain recombines TRBV5-1 with TRBJ2-5, with a possible D match to TRBD1 (6 bases). V dropped 0 bases and J dropped 6 bases, with 12 bases sitting between them. The CDR3 runs 14 residues. Germline-derived CDR1 and CDR2 are SGHRS and YFSETQ. The DNA of the CDR3 is TGCGCCAGCAGCTTGGAGGGGACAATAAAGACCCAGTACTTC. It codes for CASSLEGTIKTQYF.

For this clonotype: At one boundary the junction diverges from the germline segment, which might be a read error. J is TRBJ2-2 and V is TRBV4-2; D unresolved. The CDR3 runs 13 residues. Germline lookup yields CDR1 LGHNA and CDR2 YNFKEQ. Here the CDR3 DNA reads TGTGCCATCAGCCCTGGGCTCCTCTGGGAGCTGTTTTTT. This codes for CAISPGLLWELFF.

This chain links TRBV7-9 with TRBJ2-1; perhaps TRBD1 as D (6 bases). Germline V lookup: CDR1 SEHNR, CDR2 FQNEAQ (reference sequence). V dropped 5 bases and J dropped 5 bases, with 16 bases sitting between them. This CDR3 is 15 amino acids long. The CDR3 protein is CASSTGQGHDNEQFF. In DNA form, the CDR3 reads TGTGCCAGCAGCACAGGGCAGGGCCATGACAATGAGCAGTTCTTC.

Only one count was recorded for this clonotype. The chain employs TRBV12-3 or TRBV12-4 and TRBJ1-4, with unresolved D. V dropped 6 bases and J dropped 7 bases, with 18 bases sitting between them. This CDR3 has 15 amino acids. As DNA, the CDR3 is TGTGCCAGCAGCCCCGAGCAGATGGTTGGTGAAAAACTGTTTTTT. Translated: CASSPEQMVGEKLFF.

This clonotype occurred a few times. The chain combines TRBV5-1 with TRBJ2-1; TRBD1 agrees at 9 bases. CDR1 and CDR2 (germline): SGHRS, YFSETQ. V lost 2 bases, J lost 7 bases, and 7 bases stayed unmatched. The CDR3 runs to 15 residues. CDR3 residues: CASSLTGGIRNEQFF. In nucleotides, the CDR3 is TGCGCCAGCAGCTTAACAGGGGGCATTAGGAATGAGCAGTTCTTC.

CDR3: CASSPSEGLGSYEQYV. Written as DNA, the CDR3 is TGCGCCAGCAGCCCCTCGGAGGGGCTGGGTTCCTACGAGCAGTACGTC. The rearrangement joins TRBV5-1 to TRBJ2-7; D is possibly TRBD2 (6 bases). V dropped 4 bases and J dropped 1 base, with 18 bases sitting between them. There are 16 residues in the CDR3. Per germline, CDR1 SGHRS and CDR2 YFSETQ.

This chain joins TRBV11-2 and TRBJ1-4; 7 bases are shared with TRBD1. After removal of 5 bases from V and 13 bases from J, the junction contained 7 bases not matched to a gene. Germline loops: CDR1 SGHAT, CDR2 FQNNGV. The length of the CDR3 is 12 residues. CDR3 protein: CASSPDRDRLFF. The CDR3, as DNA: TGTGCCAGCAGCCCCGACAGGGATCGACTGTTTTTT.

CDR3 residues: CASSGTSGGPQETQYF. For the CDR3, the DNA is TGTGCCAGCAGCGGAACTAGCGGGGGGCCCCAAGAGACCCAGTACTTC. The V call is TRBV5-4, the J call TRBJ2-5; 12 nucleotides agree with TRBD2. V dropped 4 bases and J dropped 1; count of bases not matched to a gene: 5. The V gene's germline CDR1 is SGHNT and CDR2 YYREEE (reference sequence). This CDR3 has 16 amino acids. Full variable domain (rest looked up from reference TRBV5-4 and TRBJ2-5): ETGVTQSPTHLIKTRGQQVTLRCSSQSGHNTVSWYQQALGQGPQFIFQYYREEENGRGNFPPRFSGLQFPNYSSELNVNALELDDSALYLCASSGTSGGPQETQYFGPGTRLLVL.

This clonotype has just a few counts. The rearrangement uses TRBV4-3 and TRBJ2-7; 7 bases match TRBD1. V gave up 2 bases and J gave up 2 bases; unmatched junction bases: 3. The CDR3 is 14 residues long. CDR1 and CDR2 (germline): LGHNA, YSLEER. CDR3 nucleotides: TGCGCCAGCAGCCAATGGGACAGAACCTACGAGCAGTACTTC. Its translation is CASSQWDRTYEQYF.

This clonotype was observed a handful of times. The V call is TRBV20-1, the J call TRBJ2-7; no definite D call. Per germline, CDR1 DFQATT and CDR2 SNEGSKA (reference sequence). The CDR3 covers 13 residues. Trimming shortened V by 0 bases and J by 2 bases, and 8 bases separated the two germline ends. CDR3 nucleotide sequence: TGCAGTGCTAGAGAGGTCAGCCCCTACGAGCAGTACTTC. The encoded protein is CSAREVSPYEQYF.

This rearrangement joins TRBV29-1 to TRBJ2-3, with a possible D match to TRBD1 (6 bases). Germline values: CDR1 SQVTM, CDR2 ANQGSEA. Trimming pared 5 bases from V and 0 bases from J, leaving 12 bases between. CDR3 length: 14 amino acids. The CDR3 here is CSVSGESSTDTQYF. The CDR3 DNA reads TGCAGCGTTTCAGGGGAGTCTAGCACAGATACGCAGTATTTT.